This TCR beta chain was documented in a study of cytomegalovirus exposure and HLA in healthy donors. Whole-study results and caveats: Researchers reported from a later analysis that most CMV-associated TCR beta chains appeared HLA-restricted. Most TCR sequences were seen very rarely across donors, but some public TCRs occurred in many.

Notes on this clone: Its specificity is not known.

Germline V CDR1 and CDR2: SQVTM, ANQGSEA. Unmatched junction bases numbered 11, after V lost 4 bases and J lost 7 bases. The CDR3 is made up of 14 amino acids. 13 Jbeta primers and 60 Vbeta primers were used for the PCR. Only in-frame clones appear in the TCRdb table, and some are missing; sequencing was by immunoSEQ multiplex PCR. The table has roughly 92,000 clones, approximately 80% seen once; the top ten hold approximately 23%. The sequenced material came from PBMCs. The rearrangement joins TRBV29-1 to TRBJ1-1, with 8 bases identical to TRBD1. This sequence was found in a woman aged 45-65 years in good health and CMV-seropositive. The CDR3 region is CSVVQPDRGHEAFF. In DNA, the CDR3 is TGCAGCGTTGTTCAACCCGACAGGGGACATGAAGCTTTCTTT.